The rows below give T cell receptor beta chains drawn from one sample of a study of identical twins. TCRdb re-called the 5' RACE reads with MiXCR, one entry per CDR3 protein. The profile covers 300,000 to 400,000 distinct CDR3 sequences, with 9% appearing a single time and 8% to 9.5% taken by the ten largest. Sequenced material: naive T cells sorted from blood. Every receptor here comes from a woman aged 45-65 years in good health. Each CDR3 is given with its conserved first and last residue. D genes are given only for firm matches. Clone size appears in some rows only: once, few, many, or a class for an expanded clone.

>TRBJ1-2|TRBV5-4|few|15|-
TGTGCCAGCAGCCTAACCCCGACGGCAAACTATGGCTACACCTTC
CASSLTPTANYGYTF
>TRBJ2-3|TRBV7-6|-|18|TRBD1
TGTGCCAGCAGCTTAGAGGGGGCGACAGGGGTCCTTCCAGATACGCAGTATTTT
CASSLEGATGVLPDTQYF
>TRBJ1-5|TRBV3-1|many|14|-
TGTGCCAGCAGCCAGGGAGGGAATTGGCAGCCCCAGCATTTT
CASSQGGNWQPQHF
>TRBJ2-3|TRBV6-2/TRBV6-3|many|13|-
TGTGCCAGCAGTTACAGGGGCACAGATACGCAGTATTTT
CASSYRGTDTQYF
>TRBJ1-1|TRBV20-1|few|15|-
TGCAGTGCTAGAGAGGGGTCGGGGGCGAACACTGAAGCTTTCTTT
CSAREGSGANTEAFF
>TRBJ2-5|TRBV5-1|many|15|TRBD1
TGCGCCAGCAGCTTATCGACAGGGGGCGCAGAGACCCAGTACTTC
CASSLSTGGAETQYF
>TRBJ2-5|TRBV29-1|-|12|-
TGCAGCGTTGCTCCCCCCCCCGTGGCCCAGTACTTC
CSVAPPPVAQYF
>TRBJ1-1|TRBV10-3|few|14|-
TGTGCCATCAGTGAGTCGACGGGGCAGGGAGACGCTTTCTTT
CAISESTGQGDAFF
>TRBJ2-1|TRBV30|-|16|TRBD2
TGTGCCTGGAGTGTACGAGTCCGCGGGAGGTGGGGGGAGCAGTTCTTC
CAWSVRVRGRWGEQFF
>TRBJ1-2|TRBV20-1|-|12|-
TGCAGTGCTAGAGATGCCAGGGATGGCTACACCTTC
CSARDARDGYTF
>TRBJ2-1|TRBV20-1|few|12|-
TGCAGTGCTACAGATAAAGCCGATGAGCAGTTCTTC
CSATDKADEQFF
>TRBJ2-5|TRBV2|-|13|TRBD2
TGTGCCAGCAGTGAATTCGGGGGGGAGACCCAGTACTTC
CASSEFGGETQYF
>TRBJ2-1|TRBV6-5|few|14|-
TGTGCCAGCACTAAGGACCTCTCAGGGAATGAGCAGTTCTTC
CASTKDLSGNEQFF
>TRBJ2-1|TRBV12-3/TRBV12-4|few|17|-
TGTGCCAGCAGTACCCTGACGGCGGGGACTCAGGTTCGTGAGCAGTTCTTC
CASSTLTAGTQVREQFF
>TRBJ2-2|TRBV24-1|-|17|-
TGTGCCACCAGTGATTTGCCGGGAGTGGAGAACACCGGGGAGCTGTTTTTT
CATSDLPGVENTGELFF
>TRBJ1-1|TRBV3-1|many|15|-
TGTGCCAGCAGCCAGGCAGGACAAATGAACACTGAAGCTTTCTTT
CASSQAGQMNTEAFF
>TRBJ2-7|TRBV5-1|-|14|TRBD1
TGCGCCAGCACCTCGACAGGGAGCTCCTACGAGCAGTACTTC
CASTSTGSSYEQYF
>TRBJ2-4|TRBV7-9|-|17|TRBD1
TGTGCCAGCAGCTCCTGGACAGGGGGGTTTTCCAAAAACATTCAGTACTTC
CASSSWTGGFSKNIQYF
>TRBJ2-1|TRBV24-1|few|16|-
TGTGCCACCAGTGATTTCGGACGGGAGCGTCCCAATGAGCAGTTCTTC
CATSDFGRERPNEQFF
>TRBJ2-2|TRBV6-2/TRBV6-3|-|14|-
-
CASIPLFGAGELFF
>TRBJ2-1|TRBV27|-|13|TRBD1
TGTGCCAGCAGTGTCGGGACAGACAATGAGCAGTTCTTC
CASSVGTDNEQFF
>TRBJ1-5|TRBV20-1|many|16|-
TGCAGTGCTAAGGACAGAACTACCTATAGCAATCAGCCCCAGCATTTT
CSAKDRTTYSNQPQHF
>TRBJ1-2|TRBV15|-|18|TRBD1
TGTGCCACCAGCAGAACCCAGGGGGCGAACTCCATTAACTATGGCTACACCTTC
CATSRTQGANSINYGYTF
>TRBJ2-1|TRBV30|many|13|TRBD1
TGTGCTTACGGACAGGGGGCAGAGTATGAGCAGTTCTTC
CAYGQGAEYEQFF
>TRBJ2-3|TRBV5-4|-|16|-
TGTGCCAGCAGCTTGGAGAGACTACTAGGCACAGATACGCAGTATTTT
CASSLERLLGTDTQYF
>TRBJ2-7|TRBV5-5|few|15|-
TGTGCCAGCAGCTTGGTAGCCAGGGGGGACTACGAGCAGTACTTC
CASSLVARGDYEQYF
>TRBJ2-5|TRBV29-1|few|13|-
TGCAGCGTGGCCCTTCATACCCGAGAGACCCAGTACTTC
CSVALHTRETQYF
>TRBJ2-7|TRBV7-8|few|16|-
TGTGCCAGCAGCCGTGACTTATATGTGGAGGGAGAGGTGCAGTACTTC
CASSRDLYVEGEVQYF
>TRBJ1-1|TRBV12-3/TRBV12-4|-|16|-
TGTGCCAGCAGTCCCGGGGGAGGGGGGAGAAGGAATGAAGCTTTCTTT
CASSPGGGGRRNEAFF
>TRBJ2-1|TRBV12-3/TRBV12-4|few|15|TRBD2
TGTGCCAGCAGTGCCAGACTAGCGGGAGCCCATGAGCAGTTCTTC
CASSARLAGAHEQFF
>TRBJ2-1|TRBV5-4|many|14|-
TGTGCCAGCAGCTTGTCGCGAGGCTACAATGAGCAGTTCTTC
CASSLSRGYNEQFF
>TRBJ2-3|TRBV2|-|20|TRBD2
TGTGCCAGCAGCCCAGCGGGGCTAGCGGGAGGACGTTGGGTCACAGATACGCAGTATTTT
CASSPAGLAGGRWVTDTQYF
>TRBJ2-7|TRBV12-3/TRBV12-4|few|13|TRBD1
TGTGCCAGCACCGGGACAGTGTCCTACGAGCAGTACTTC
CASTGTVSYEQYF
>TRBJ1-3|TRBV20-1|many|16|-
TGCAGTGCTAGGATGGGGAAAGCGCCCAAACCTGACACCATATATTTT
CSARMGKAPKPDTIYF
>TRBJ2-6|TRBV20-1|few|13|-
TGCAGTGCTAGTGAGCTGGGGGCCAACGTCCTGACTTTC
CSASELGANVLTF
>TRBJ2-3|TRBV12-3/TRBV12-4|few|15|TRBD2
TGTGCCAGCAGTTTTTGGGGGAGGGCATCAGATACGCAGTATTTT
CASSFWGRASDTQYF
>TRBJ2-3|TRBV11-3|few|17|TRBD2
TGTGCCAGCAGCTTAACTCGGGCAGCGGGAGCACCAGATACGCAGTATTTT
CASSLTRAAGAPDTQYF
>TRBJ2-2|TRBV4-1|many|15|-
TGCGCCAGCAGCCAAGGGTATAGGTACACCGGGGAGCTGTTTTTT
CASSQGYRYTGELFF
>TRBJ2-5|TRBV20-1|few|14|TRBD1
TGCAGTGCGGCGCGGACAGGCCTCCAGGAGACCCAGTACTTC
CSAARTGLQETQYF
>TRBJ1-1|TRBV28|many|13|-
TGTGCCGGTGCAGGTAACATGGACACTGAAGCTTTCTTT
CAGAGNMDTEAFF
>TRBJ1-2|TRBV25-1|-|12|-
TGTGCCAGCAGTGATCTGGGAGATGGCTACACCTTC
CASSDLGDGYTF
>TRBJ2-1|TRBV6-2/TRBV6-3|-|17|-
TGTGCCAGCAGTTACGGGCTACTAGCAGAATTTAGTAATGAGCAGTTCTTC
CASSYGLLAEFSNEQFF
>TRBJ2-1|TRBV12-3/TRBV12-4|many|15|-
TGTGCCAGCAACAACGGGCTAGCGTCCTACAATGAGCAGTTCTTC
CASNNGLASYNEQFF
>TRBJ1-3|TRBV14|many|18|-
TGTGCCAGCAGCCAAGACGTGTCGGGACTTCGCTCTGGAAACACCATATATTTT
CASSQDVSGLRSGNTIYF
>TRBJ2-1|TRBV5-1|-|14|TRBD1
TGCGCCAGCAGAATGGGACAGGGGGAGGATGAGCAGTTCTTC
CASRMGQGEDEQFF
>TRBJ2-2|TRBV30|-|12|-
TGTGCCTGGAGTCGGCTCGCCGGGGAGCTGTTTTTT
CAWSRLAGELFF
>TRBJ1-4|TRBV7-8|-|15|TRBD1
TGTGCCAGCAGCTTAGAATCCGGGACAGGGGGAAAACTGTTTTTT
CASSLESGTGGKLFF
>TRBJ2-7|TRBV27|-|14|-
TGTGCCAGCAGTCCAGGGGTAGGGGCGTACGAGCAGTACTTC
CASSPGVGAYEQYF
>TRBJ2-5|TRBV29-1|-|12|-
TGCAGCGTCGGCGGGTGGGGAGAGACCCAGTACTTC
CSVGGWGETQYF
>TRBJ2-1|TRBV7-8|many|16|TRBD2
TGTGCCAGCAGCTTAGCAGGGTTAGCGGGAAACAATGAGCAGTTCTTC
CASSLAGLAGNNEQFF